The following is a T cell receptor beta chain sequence with its context. Its target is unknown. The record originates from a study of T cell clones after liver transplantation. In the study overall: TCRbeta sequencing after a pre-transplant mixed lymphocyte reaction identified graft-donor-reactive clones, later tracked in post-transplant blood. Study outcomes and limitations: Small, mixed patient groups and varying post-transplant times limit these conclusions.

Assay: immunoSEQ multiplex PCR; the TCRdb copy retains only in-frame clones and omits some. The sample lists around 100,000 clones; 75% to 90% were seen once. Trimming took 1 base from V and 4 from J, leaving 7 bases between them. Germline V gives CDR1 SGHRS, CDR2 YFSETQ. This CDR3 contains 13 residues. The receptor was isolated from a human donor who received a liver transplant. The chain joins TRBV5-1 to TRBJ2-3; D gene unclear. The input for sequencing was CD4+ T cells from blood, taken before liver transplant. The DNA of the CDR3 is TGCGCCAGCAGCTTGAGGAGCGCAGATACGCAGTATTTT. Its protein product is CASSLRSADTQYF.